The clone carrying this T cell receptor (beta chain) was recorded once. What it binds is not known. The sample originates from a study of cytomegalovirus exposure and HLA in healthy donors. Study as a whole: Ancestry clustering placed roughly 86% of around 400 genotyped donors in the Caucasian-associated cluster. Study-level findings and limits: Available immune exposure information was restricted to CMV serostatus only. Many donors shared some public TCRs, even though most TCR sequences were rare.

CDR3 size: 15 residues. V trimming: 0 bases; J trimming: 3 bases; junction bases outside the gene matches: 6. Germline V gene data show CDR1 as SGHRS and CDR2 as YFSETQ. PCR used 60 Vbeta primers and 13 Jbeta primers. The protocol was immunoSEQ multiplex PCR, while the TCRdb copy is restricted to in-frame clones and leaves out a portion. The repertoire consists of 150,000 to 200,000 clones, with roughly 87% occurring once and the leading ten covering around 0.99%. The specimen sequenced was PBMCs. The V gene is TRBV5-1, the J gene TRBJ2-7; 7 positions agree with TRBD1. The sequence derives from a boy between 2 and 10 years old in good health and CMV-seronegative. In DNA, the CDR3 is TGCGCCAGCAGCTTGGCGGGACAGTCCTACTACGAGCAGTACTTC. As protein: CASSLAGQSYYEQYF.